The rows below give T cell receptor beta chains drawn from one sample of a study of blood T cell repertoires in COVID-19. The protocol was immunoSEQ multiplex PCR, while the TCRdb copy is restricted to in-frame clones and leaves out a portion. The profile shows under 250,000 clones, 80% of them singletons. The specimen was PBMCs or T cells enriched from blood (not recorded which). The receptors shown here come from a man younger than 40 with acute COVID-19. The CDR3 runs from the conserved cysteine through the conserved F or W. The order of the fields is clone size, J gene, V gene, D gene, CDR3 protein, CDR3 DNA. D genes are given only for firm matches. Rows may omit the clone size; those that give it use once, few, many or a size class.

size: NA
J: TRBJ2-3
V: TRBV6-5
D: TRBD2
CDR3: CASKSRTSSTDTQYF
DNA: TGTGCCAGCAAGTCCAGGACTAGCAGCACAGATACGCAGTATTTT

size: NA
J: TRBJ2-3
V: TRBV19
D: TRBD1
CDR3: CASSLVFRGQFGTDTQYF
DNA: TGTGCCAGTAGTTTGGTCTTTAGGGGACAGTTTGGCACAGATACGCAGTATTTT

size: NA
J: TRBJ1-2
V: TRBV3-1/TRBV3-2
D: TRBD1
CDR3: CASSQAVTGRGYTF
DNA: TGTGCCAGCAGCCAAGCCGTGACAGGGAGGGGCTACACCTTC

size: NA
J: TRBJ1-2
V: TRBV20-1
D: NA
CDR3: CSAAAGGYTF
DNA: TGCAGTGCTGCCGCCGGGGGCTACACCTTC

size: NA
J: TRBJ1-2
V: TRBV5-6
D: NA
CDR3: CASRLDRLYGYTF
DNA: TGTGCCAGCAGGCTCGACAGGTTATATGGCTACACCTTC

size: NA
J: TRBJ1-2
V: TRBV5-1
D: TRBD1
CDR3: CASSPPTGFYTF
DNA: TGCGCCAGCAGCCCGCCGACAGGGTTCTACACCTTC

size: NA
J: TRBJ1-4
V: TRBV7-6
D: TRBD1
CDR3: CASSEGTGVKKLFF
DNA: TGTGCCAGCAGCGAAGGGACAGGGGTGAAAAAACTGTTTTTT

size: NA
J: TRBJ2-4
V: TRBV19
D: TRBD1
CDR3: CASSIQGAMAKNIQYF
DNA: TGTGCCAGTAGTATTCAGGGGGCGATGGCCAAAAACATTCAGTACTTC

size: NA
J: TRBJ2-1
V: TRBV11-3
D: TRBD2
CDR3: CASSPGTSGGANEQFF
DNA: TGTGCCAGCAGCCCCGGGACTAGCGGGGGGGCCAATGAGCAGTTCTTC

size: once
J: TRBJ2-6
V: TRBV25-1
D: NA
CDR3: CASRPGPAGANVLTF
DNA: TGTGCCAGCAGGCCGGGTCCGGCTGGGGCCAACGTCCTGACTTTC

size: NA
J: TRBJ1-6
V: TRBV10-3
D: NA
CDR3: CAIGEQGSANSPLHF
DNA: TGTGCCATCGGGGAACAGGGCTCGGCTAATTCACCCCTCCACTTT

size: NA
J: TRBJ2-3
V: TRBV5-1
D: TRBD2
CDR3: CASSLTSGGLTDTQYF
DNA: TGCGCCAGCAGCTTGACTAGCGGGGGCCTCACAGATACGCAGTATTTT

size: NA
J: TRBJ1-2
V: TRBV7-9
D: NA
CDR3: CASSLLVSMTPLGGYTF
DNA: TGTGCCAGCAGCTTACTTGTCTCTATGACACCCTTAGGCGGCTACACCTTC

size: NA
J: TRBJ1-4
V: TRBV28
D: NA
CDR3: CAALEGLNEKLFF
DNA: TGTGCCGCATTAGAGGGACTTAATGAAAAACTGTTTTTT

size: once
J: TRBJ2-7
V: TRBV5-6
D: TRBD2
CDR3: CASSFGTSVPHEQYF
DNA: TGTGCCAGCAGCTTCGGGACTAGCGTTCCCCACGAGCAGTACTTC

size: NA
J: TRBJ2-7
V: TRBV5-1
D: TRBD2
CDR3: CASSFHGEGYEQYF
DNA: TGCGCCAGCAGCTTTCACGGGGAGGGCTACGAGCAGTACTTC

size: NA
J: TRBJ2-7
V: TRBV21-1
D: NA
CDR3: CARTSYCGGEYEQYF
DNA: TGTGCCAGAACGAGCTATTGCGGGGGCGAATACGAGCAGTACTTC

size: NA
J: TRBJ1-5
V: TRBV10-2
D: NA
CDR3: CASSDRGNQPQHF
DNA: TGCGCCAGCAGTGACCGGGGGAATCAGCCCCAGCATTTT

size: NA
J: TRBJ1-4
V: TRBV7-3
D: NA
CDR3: CASSPTANPNEKLFF
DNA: TGTGCCAGCAGCCCCACCGCGAACCCTAATGAAAAACTGTTTTTT

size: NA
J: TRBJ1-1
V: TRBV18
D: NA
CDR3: CASSSVERFIMNTEAFF
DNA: TGTGCCAGCTCCTCTGTCGAGAGATTCATAATGAACACTGAAGCTTTCTTT

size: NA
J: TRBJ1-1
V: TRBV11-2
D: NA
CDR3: CASSLLSTEAFF
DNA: TGTGCCAGCAGCTTACTTTCCACTGAAGCTTTCTTT

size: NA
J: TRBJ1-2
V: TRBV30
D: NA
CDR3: CAWTTENYGYTF
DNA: TGTGCCTGGACGACTGAGAACTATGGCTACACCTTC

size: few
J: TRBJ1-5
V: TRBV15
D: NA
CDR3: CATSRDPVQPQHF
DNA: TGTGCCACCAGCAGAGATCCTGTTCAGCCCCAGCATTTT

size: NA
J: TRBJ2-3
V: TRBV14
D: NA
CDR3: CASSQDIHSSTDTQYF
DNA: TGTGCCAGCAGCCAAGATATTCACAGTAGCACAGATACGCAGTATTTT

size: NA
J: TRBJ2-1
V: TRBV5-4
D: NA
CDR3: CASSLGRGEQFF
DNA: TGTGCCAGCAGCTTGGGTAGGGGTGAGCAGTTCTTC

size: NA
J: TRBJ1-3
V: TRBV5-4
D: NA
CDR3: CATSVQGPGNTIYF
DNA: TGTGCCACCTCGGTGCAGGGGCCTGGAAACACCATATATTTT

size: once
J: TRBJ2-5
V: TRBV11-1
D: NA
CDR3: CAGSGSDLGETQYF
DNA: TGTGCCGGGAGTGGTAGCGACCTGGGGGAGACCCAGTACTTC

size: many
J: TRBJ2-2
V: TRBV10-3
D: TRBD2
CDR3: CAISEAGGNTGELFF
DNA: TGTGCCATCAGTGAAGCGGGGGGTAACACCGGGGAGCTGTTTTTT

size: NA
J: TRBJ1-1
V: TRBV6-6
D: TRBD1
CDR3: CASSRLPTGLRNTEAFF
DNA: TGTGCCAGCAGTCGACTACCGACAGGGCTGAGGAACACTGAAGCTTTCTTT

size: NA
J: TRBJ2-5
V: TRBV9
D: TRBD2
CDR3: CASSLPPGGEETQYF
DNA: TGTGCCAGCAGCCTTCCCCCGGGGGGGGAAGAGACCCAGTACTTC

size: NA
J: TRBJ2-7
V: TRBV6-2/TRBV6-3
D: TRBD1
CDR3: CASSTGTGNYEQYF
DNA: TGTGCCAGCAGTACCGGGACAGGGAACTACGAGCAGTACTTC

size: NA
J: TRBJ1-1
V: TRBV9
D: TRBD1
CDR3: CATGTDNTEAFF
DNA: TGTGCGACCGGGACAGATAACACTGAAGCTTTCTTT

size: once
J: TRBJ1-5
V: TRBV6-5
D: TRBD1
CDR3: CASSVGQAGSQPQHF
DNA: TGTGCCAGCAGCGTTGGACAGGCCGGTAGTCAGCCCCAGCATTTT